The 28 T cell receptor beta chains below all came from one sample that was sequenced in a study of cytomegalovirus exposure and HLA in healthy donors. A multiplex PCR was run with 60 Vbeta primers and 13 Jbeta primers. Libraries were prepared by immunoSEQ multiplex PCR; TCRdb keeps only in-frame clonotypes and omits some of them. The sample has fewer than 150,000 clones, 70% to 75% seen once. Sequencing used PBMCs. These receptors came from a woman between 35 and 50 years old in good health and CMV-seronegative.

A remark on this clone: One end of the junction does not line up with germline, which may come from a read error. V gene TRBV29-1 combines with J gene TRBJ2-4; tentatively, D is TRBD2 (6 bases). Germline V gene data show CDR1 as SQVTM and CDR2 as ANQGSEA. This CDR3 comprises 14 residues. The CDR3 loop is CSAEPQVGGNIQYF. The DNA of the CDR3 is TGCAGCGCTGAACCCCAGGTGGGGGGAAACATTCAGTACTTC.

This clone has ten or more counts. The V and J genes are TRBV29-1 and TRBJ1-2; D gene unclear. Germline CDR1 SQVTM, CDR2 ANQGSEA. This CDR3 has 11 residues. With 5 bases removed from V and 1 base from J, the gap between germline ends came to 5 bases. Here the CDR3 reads CSVRDNYGYTF. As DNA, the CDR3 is TGCAGCGTTCGAGATAACTATGGCTACACCTTC.

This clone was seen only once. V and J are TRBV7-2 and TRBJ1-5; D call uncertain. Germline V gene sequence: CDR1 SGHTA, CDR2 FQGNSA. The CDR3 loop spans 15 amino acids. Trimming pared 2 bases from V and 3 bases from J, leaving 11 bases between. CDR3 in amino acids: CASSLSPGPNQPQHF. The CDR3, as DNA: TGTGCCAGCAGCTTATCTCCAGGCCCCAATCAGCCCCAGCATTTT.

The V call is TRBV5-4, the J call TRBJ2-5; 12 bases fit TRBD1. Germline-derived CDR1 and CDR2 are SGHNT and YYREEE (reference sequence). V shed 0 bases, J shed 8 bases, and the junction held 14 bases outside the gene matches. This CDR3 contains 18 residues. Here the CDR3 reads CASSLGPGQGARAETQYF. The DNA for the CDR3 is TGTGCCAGCAGCTTGGGACCGGGACAGGGGGCGAGGGCGGAAACCCAGTACTTC.

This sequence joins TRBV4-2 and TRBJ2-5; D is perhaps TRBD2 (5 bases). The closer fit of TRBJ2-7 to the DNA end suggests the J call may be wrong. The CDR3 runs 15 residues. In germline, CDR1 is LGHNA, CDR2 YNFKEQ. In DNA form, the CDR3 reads TGTGCCAGCAGCCAAGACGGGGTAGGAGCCTACGAGCAGTACTTC. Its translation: CASSQDGVGAYEQYF.

This CDR3 is CATRRRGKETQYF. CDR3 DNA: TGTGCCACCCGGCGTAGGGGCAAAGAGACCCAGTACTTC. The chain joins TRBV28 to TRBJ2-5, with D possibly matching TRBD1 (5 bases). Per the germline V gene, CDR1 is MDHEN and CDR2 is SYDVKM. The V and J ends lost 10 bases and 3 bases respectively, with 15 bases between them. This CDR3 contains 13 residues.

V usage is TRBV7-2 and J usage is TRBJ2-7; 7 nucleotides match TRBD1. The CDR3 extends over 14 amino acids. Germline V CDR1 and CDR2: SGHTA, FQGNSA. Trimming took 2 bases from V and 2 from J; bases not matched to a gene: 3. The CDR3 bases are TGTGCCAGCAGCTTACGGCAGGGGGCCTACGAGCAGTACTTC. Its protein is CASSLRQGAYEQYF. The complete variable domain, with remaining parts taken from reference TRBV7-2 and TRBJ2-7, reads GAGVSQSPSNKVTEKGKDVELRCDPISGHTALYWYRQSLGQGLEFLIYFQGNSAPDKSGLPSDRFSAERTGGSVSTLTIQRTQQEDSAVYLCASSLRQGAYEQYFGPGTRLTVT.

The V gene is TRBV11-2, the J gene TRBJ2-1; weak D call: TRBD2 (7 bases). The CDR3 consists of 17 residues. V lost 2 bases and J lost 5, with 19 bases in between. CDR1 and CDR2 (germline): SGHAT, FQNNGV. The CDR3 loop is CASSLRSRGRQDNEQFF. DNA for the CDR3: TGTGCCAGCAGCTTAAGGAGTCGCGGGAGACAGGACAATGAGCAGTTCTTC.

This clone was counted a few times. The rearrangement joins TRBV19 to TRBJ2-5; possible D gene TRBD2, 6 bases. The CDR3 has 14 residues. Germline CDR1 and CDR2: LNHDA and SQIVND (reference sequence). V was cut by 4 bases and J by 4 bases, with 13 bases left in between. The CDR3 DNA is TGTGCCAGTAGTACCGGGAGAACGGTAGAGACCCAGTACTTC. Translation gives CASSTGRTVETQYF.

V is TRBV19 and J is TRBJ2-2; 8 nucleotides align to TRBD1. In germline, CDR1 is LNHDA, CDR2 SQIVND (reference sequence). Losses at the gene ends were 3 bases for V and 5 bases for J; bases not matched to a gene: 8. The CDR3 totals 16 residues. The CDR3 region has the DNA TGTGCCAGTAGTATTGGGGACAGGTTCGGGACCGGGGAGCTGTTTTTT. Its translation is CASSIGDRFGTGELFF. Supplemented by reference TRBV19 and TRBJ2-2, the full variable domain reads DGGITQSPKYLFRKEGQNVTLSCEQNLNHDAMYWYRQDPGQGLRLIYYSQIVNDFQKGDIAEGYSVSREKKESFPLTVTSAQKNPTAFYLCASSIGDRFGTGELFFGEGSRLTVL.

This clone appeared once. The CDR3 DNA reads TGTGCCAGTAGTATAGCTGGGCCCACAGGGACTAGCGGCTACGAGCAGTACTTC. Amino acid sequence: CASSIAGPTGTSGYEQYF. This chain uses TRBV19 with TRBJ2-7, with 11 bases that match TRBD2. CDR3 size: 18 residues. Losses at the gene ends were 1 base for V and 3 bases for J; bases not matched to a gene: 11. The V gene's germline CDR1 is LNHDA and CDR2 SQIVND (reference sequence).

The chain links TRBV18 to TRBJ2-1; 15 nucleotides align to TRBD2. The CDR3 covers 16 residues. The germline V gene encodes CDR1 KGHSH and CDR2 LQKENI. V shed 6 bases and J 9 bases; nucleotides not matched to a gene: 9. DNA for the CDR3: TGTGCCAGCTCCCCGGAATTGGGACTAGCGGGAGGTGAGCAGTTCTTC. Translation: CASSPELGLAGGEQFF.

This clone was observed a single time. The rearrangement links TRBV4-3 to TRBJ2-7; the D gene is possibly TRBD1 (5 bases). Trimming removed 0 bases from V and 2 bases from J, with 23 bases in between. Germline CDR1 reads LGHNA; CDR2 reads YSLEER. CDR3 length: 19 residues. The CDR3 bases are TGCGCCAGCAGCCAAGAGGCAAAAACGAAGGGGCCCTCAGCCTACGAGCAGTACTTC. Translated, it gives CASSQEAKTKGPSAYEQYF.

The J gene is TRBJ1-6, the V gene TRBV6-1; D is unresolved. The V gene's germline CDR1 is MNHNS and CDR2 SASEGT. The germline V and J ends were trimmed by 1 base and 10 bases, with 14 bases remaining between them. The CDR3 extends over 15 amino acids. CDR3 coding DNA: TGTGCCAGCAGTGAAGTCCAGCAGGCCCGATCACCCCTCCACTTT. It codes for CASSEVQQARSPLHF.

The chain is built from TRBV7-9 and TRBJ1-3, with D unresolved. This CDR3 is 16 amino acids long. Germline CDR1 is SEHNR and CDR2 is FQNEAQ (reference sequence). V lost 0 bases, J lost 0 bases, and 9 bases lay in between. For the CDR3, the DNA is TGTGCCAGCAGCTTAGCGCAGGCCAACTCTGGAAACACCATATATTTT. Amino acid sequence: CASSLAQANSGNTIYF. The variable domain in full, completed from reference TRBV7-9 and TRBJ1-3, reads DTGVSQNPRHKITKRGQNVTFRCDPISEHNRLYWYRQTLGQGPEFLTYFQNEAQLEKSRLLSDRFSAERPKGSFSTLEIQRTEQGDSAMYLCASSLAQANSGNTIYFGEGSWLTVV.

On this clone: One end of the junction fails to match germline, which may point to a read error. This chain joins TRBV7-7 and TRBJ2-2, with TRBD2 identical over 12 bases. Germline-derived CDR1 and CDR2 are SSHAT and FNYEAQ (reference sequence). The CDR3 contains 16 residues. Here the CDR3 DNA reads TGTGCTAGCAGCGACGGACTAGCGGGAAACACCGGGGAGCTGTTTTTT. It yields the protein CASSDGLAGNTGELFF. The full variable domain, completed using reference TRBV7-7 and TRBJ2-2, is GAGVSQSPRYKVTKRGQDVTLRCDPISSHATLYWYQQALGQGPEFLTYFNYEAQPDKSGLPSDRFSAERPEGSISTLTIQRTEQRDSAMYRCASSDGLAGNTGELFFGEGSRLTVL.

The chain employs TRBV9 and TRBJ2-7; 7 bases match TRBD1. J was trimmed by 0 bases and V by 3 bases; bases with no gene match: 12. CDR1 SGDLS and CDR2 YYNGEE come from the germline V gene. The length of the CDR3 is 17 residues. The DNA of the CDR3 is TGTGCCAGCAGCGAAGGACGAGGGGGCGGTAGCTCCTACGAGCAGTACTTC. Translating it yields CASSEGRGGGSSYEQYF.

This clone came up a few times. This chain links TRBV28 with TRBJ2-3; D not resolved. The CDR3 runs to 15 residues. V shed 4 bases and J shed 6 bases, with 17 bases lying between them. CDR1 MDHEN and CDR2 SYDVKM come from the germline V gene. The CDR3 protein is CASSSGVGRSDTQYF. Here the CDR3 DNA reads TGTGCCAGCAGTTCCGGAGTAGGCCGGTCTGATACGCAGTATTTT. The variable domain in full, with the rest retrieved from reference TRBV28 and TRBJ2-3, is DVKVTQSSRYLVKRTGEKVFLECVQDMDHENMFWYRQDPGLGLRLIYFSYDVKMKEKGDIPEGYSVSREKKERFSLILESASTNQTSMYLCASSSGVGRSDTQYFGPGTRLTVL.

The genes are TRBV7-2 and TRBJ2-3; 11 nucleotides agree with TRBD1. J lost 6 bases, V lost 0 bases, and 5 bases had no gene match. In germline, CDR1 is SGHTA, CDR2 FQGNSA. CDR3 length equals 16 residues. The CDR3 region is CASSLAGTGGRDTQYF. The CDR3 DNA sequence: TGTGCCAGCAGCTTAGCCGGGACAGGGGGAAGGGATACGCAGTATTTT.

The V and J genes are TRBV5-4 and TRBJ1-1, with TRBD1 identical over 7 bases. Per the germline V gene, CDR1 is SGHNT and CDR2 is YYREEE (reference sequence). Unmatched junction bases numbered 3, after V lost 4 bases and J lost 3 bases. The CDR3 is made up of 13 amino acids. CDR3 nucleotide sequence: TGTGCCAGCAGCAGGACAGGAGACACTGAAGCTTTCTTT. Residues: CASSRTGDTEAFF. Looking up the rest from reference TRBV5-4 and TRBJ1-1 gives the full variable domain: ETGVTQSPTHLIKTRGQQVTLRCSSQSGHNTVSWYQQALGQGPQFIFQYYREEENGRGNFPPRFSGLQFPNYSSELNVNALELDDSALYLCASSRTGDTEAFFGQGTRLTVV.

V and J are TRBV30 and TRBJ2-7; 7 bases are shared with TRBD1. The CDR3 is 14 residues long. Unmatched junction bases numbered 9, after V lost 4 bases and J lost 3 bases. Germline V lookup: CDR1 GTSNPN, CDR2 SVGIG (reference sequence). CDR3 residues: CAWKTSTGYYEQYF. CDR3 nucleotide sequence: TGTGCCTGGAAGACGTCGACAGGGTACTACGAGCAGTACTTC. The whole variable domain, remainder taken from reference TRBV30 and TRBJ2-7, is SQTIHQWPATLVQPVGSPLSLECTVEGTSNPNLYWYRQAAGRGLQLLFYSVGIGQISSEVPQNLSASRPQDRQFILSSKKLLLSDSGFYLCAWKTSTGYYEQYFGPGTRLTVT.

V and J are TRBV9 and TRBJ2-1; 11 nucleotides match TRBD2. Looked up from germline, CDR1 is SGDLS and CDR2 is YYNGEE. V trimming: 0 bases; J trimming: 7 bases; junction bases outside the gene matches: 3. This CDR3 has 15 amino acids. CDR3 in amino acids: CASSVVASGGNEQFF. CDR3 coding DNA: TGTGCCAGCAGCGTAGTTGCTAGCGGGGGGAATGAGCAGTTCTTC.

CDR3 sequence reads: CASSLQGEGNQPQHF. CDR3 sequence (DNA): TGTGCCAGCAGTCTACAGGGGGAGGGCAATCAGCCCCAGCATTTT. This chain joins TRBV2 and TRBJ1-5; TRBD1 aligns across 8 bases. Germline V gene sequence: CDR1 SNHLY, CDR2 FYNNEI. J was trimmed by 2 bases and V by 5 bases; bases with no gene match: 5. This CDR3 region has 15 residues.

Here the CDR3 reads CASRLGGAGDEQFF. The CDR3 DNA is TGCGCCAGCAGGCTTGGGGGGGCCGGGGATGAGCAGTTCTTC. J is TRBJ2-1 and V is TRBV4-3, with D perhaps matching TRBD2 (7 bases). CDR1 LGHNA and CDR2 YSLEER come from the germline V gene. This CDR3 contains 14 residues. V was trimmed by 6 bases and J by 8 bases, leaving 17 bases between them.

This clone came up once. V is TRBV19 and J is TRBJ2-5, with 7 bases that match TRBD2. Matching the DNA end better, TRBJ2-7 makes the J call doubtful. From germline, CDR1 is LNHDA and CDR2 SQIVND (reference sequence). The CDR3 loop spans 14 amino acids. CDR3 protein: CASARGMEEDEQYF. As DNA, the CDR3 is TGTGCCAGTGCGCGGGGGATGGAGGAGGACGAGCAGTACTTC.

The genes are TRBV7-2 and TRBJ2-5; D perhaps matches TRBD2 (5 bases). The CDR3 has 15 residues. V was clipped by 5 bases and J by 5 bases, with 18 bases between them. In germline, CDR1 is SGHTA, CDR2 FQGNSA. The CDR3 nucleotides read TGTGCCAGCAGCCCGCAGCGGAGGACGGGGGAGACCCAGTACTTC. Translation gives CASSPQRRTGETQYF.

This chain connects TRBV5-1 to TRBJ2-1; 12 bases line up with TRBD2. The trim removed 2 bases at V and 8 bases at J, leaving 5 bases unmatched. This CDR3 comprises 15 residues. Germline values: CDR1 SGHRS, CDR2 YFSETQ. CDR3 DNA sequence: TGCGCCAGCAGCTTAGGACTAGCGGGATTGGATGAGCAGTTCTTC. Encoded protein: CASSLGLAGLDEQFF.

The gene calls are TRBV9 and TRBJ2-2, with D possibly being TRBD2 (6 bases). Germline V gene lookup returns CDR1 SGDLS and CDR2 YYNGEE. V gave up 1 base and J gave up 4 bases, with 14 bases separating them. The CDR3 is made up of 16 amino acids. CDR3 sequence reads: CASSVRRESSTGELFF. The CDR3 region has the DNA TGTGCCAGCAGCGTAAGGAGGGAATCGAGCACCGGGGAGCTGTTTTTT.